The rows below give T cell receptor beta chains drawn from one sample of a study of sequential checkpoint blockade in melanoma. Repertoires were generated with immunoSEQ multiplex PCR, while TCRdb's copy carries only in-frame clones and drops some. The sample consists of about 22,000 clones, 75% to 90% of them appearing once. Specimen: CD8+ T cells sorted from blood (inferred from file names), collected from a patient given nivolumab and ipilimumab in sequence. The receptors here all came from a human donor with melanoma. Both conserved end residues are part of each CDR3. Fields, in order: CDR3 protein, CDR3 DNA, clone size, D gene, V gene, J gene. D genes are given only for firm matches. The size of a clone is reported for some rows only, either as once, few or many, or as a class for expanded clones.

CDR3aa: CASSFPSSYEQYF; CDR3nt: TGTGCCAGCAGCTTCCCGAGTTCCTACGAGCAGTACTTC; abundance: .; d_gene: .; v_gene: TRBV13; j_gene: TRBJ2-7
CDR3aa: CASSLRGPNEQFF; CDR3nt: TGTGCCAGCAGTTTGCGGGGACCCAATGAGCAGTTCTTC; abundance: few; d_gene: .; v_gene: TRBV27; j_gene: TRBJ2-1
CDR3aa: CASSHGQMYEQYF; CDR3nt: TGCGCCAGCAGCCACGGACAGATGTACGAGCAGTACTTC; abundance: .; d_gene: .; v_gene: TRBV4-1; j_gene: TRBJ2-7
CDR3aa: CASSVNSGSYEQYF; CDR3nt: TGTGCCAGTAGCGTCAACAGCGGTTCCTACGAGCAGTACTTC; abundance: .; d_gene: .; v_gene: TRBV19; j_gene: TRBJ2-7
CDR3aa: CASMWIAGEGETQYF; CDR3nt: TGTGCCAGCATGTGGATAGCGGGAGAGGGGGAGACCCAGTACTTC; abundance: .; d_gene: TRBD2; v_gene: TRBV28; j_gene: TRBJ2-5
CDR3aa: CASGLRRMNTEAFF; CDR3nt: TGTGCCAGCGGGCTCCGACGGATGAACACTGAAGCTTTCTTT; abundance: .; d_gene: .; v_gene: TRBV27; j_gene: TRBJ1-1
CDR3aa: CASSEVTGALRDYEQYF; CDR3nt: TGTGCCAGCAGTGAAGTCACAGGGGCCCTCAGGGACTACGAGCAGTACTTC; abundance: .; d_gene: TRBD1; v_gene: TRBV6-1; j_gene: TRBJ2-7
CDR3aa: CATTTSGGYNEQFF; CDR3nt: TGTGCCACTACCACTAGCGGGGGTTACAATGAGCAGTTCTTC; abundance: once; d_gene: TRBD2; v_gene: TRBV19; j_gene: TRBJ2-1
CDR3aa: CASSIDREGIDEQYF; CDR3nt: TGTGCCAGTAGTATAGATCGGGAGGGCATAGACGAGCAGTACTTC; abundance: .; d_gene: TRBD2; v_gene: TRBV19; j_gene: TRBJ2-7
CDR3aa: CASSPAPSGEQFF; CDR3nt: TGTGCCAGCAGCCCAGCCCCCTCGGGTGAGCAGTTCTTC; abundance: .; d_gene: .; v_gene: TRBV13; j_gene: TRBJ2-1
CDR3aa: CASSQPGQGLILAKNIQYF; CDR3nt: TGTGCCAGCAGCCAGCCGGGACAGGGCCTTATTCTAGCCAAAAACATTCAGTACTTC; abundance: .; d_gene: TRBD1; v_gene: TRBV14; j_gene: TRBJ2-4
CDR3aa: CASSFPGQTTPYEQYF; CDR3nt: TGTGCCAGCAGCTTCCCGGGACAGACAACCCCATACGAGCAGTACTTC; abundance: .; d_gene: TRBD1; v_gene: TRBV7-2; j_gene: TRBJ2-7
CDR3aa: CASSLAGIYEQYF; CDR3nt: TGTGCCAGCAGCTTAGCGGGGATTTACGAGCAGTACTTC; abundance: .; d_gene: .; v_gene: TRBV13; j_gene: TRBJ2-7
CDR3aa: CASSFLAGGPKYEQYF; CDR3nt: TGTGCCAGCAGCTTCTTGGCGGGGGGGCCAAAATACGAGCAGTACTTC; abundance: .; d_gene: TRBD2; v_gene: TRBV13; j_gene: TRBJ2-7
CDR3aa: CASSQEVGQGRGYTF; CDR3nt: TGCGCCAGCAGCCAAGAGGTTGGGCAGGGAAGAGGCTACACCTTC; abundance: .; d_gene: .; v_gene: TRBV4-1; j_gene: TRBJ1-2
CDR3aa: CASSQATGGTYNEQFF; CDR3nt: TGCGCCAGCAGCCAAGCTACGGGGGGAACCTACAATGAGCAGTTCTTC; abundance: few; d_gene: TRBD2; v_gene: TRBV5-4; j_gene: TRBJ2-1
CDR3aa: CASSVASGGSYEQYF; CDR3nt: TGTGCCAGCAGCGTAGCTAGCGGGGGGTCCTACGAGCAGTACTTC; abundance: .; d_gene: TRBD2; v_gene: TRBV9; j_gene: TRBJ2-7
CDR3aa: CATEPGANTGELFF; CDR3nt: TGTGCCACCGAGCCGGGGGCGAACACCGGGGAGCTGTTTTTT; abundance: .; d_gene: .; v_gene: TRBV19; j_gene: TRBJ2-2
CDR3aa: CASSGLSYEQYF; CDR3nt: TGTGCCAGCAGCGGACTATCCTACGAGCAGTACTTC; abundance: .; d_gene: .; v_gene: TRBV9; j_gene: TRBJ2-7
CDR3aa: CASSLLAFGDEQYF; CDR3nt: TGTGCCAGCAGTTTACTAGCTTTCGGGGACGAGCAGTACTTC; abundance: .; d_gene: .; v_gene: TRBV27; j_gene: TRBJ2-7
CDR3aa: CASSSGTGTPYEQYF; CDR3nt: TGTGCCAGCAGCTCTGGGACCGGGACACCATACGAGCAGTACTTC; abundance: .; d_gene: .; v_gene: TRBV13; j_gene: TRBJ2-7
CDR3aa: CASPPALGGYNEQFF; CDR3nt: TGTGCCAGCCCCCCGGCTCTCGGGGGCTACAATGAGCAGTTCTTC; abundance: .; d_gene: .; v_gene: TRBV7-9; j_gene: TRBJ2-1
CDR3aa: CASSKVRQGSEAPLHF; CDR3nt: TGTGCCAGCAGCAAAGTTCGACAGGGAAGTGAGGCACCCCTCCACTTT; abundance: few; d_gene: .; v_gene: TRBV21-1; j_gene: TRBJ1-6
CDR3aa: CAISELGQGAGEAFF; CDR3nt: TGTGCCATCAGTGAGCTGGGACAGGGGGCAGGAGAAGCTTTCTTT; abundance: few; d_gene: TRBD1; v_gene: TRBV10-3; j_gene: TRBJ1-1